This record covers a single TCR beta chain. Its antigen is still unknown. In the PCR, 60 Vbeta and 13 Jbeta primers were used. Only in-frame clones appear in the TCRdb table, and some are missing; sequencing was by immunoSEQ multiplex PCR. The profile shows 160,000 or so clones, 78% of them singletons. The data were obtained in a study of cytomegalovirus exposure and HLA in healthy donors. Looking at the study overall: From about 179 million T cells, an earlier analysis saw some 120 million unique TCR beta sequences. General observations from the study: A previous analysis found most TCR beta V segments productive roughly 90% or roughly 30% of the time. Reports state that TCR beta sequences accurately predicted most subjects' HLA-A and HLA-B alleles. The classifier, whose performance was assessed in both the original and validation cohorts, reportedly diagnosed cytomegalovirus status with high specificity and sensitivity.

The CDR3 has 16 residues. Trimming cost V 5 bases and J 7 bases; bases outside gene matches: 13. CDR1 is SGHAT and CDR2 is FQNNGV in the germline V gene. The chain couples TRBV11-2 to TRBJ2-1; 8 positions match TRBD2. This TCR was sampled from a male donor in good health and CMV-seronegative. Sequencing was done on a sample of PBMCs. The CDR3 protein is CASSAELAGGANEQFF. The CDR3 nucleotides are TGTGCCAGCAGCGCCGAGCTGGCGGGGGGAGCAAATGAGCAGTTCTTC.